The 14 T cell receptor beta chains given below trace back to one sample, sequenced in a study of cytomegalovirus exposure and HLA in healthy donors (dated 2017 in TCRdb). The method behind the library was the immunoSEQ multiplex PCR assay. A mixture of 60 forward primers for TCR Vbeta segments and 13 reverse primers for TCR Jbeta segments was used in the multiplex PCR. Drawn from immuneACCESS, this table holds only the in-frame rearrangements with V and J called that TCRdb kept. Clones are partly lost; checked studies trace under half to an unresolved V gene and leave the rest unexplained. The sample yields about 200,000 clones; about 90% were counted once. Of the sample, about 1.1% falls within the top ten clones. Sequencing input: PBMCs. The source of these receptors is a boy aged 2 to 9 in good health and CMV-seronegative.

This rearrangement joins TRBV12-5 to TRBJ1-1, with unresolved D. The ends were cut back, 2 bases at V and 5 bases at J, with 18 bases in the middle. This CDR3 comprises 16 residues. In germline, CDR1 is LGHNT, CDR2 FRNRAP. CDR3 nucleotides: TGTGCTAGTGGTTTGTCTCCCCTGGTCGGGAGGACTGAAGCTTTCTTT. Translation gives CASGLSPLVGRTEAFF.

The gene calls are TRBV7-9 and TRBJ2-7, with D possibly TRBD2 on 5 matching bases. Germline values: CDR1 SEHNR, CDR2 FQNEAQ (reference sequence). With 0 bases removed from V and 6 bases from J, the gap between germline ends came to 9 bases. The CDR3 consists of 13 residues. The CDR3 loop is CASSLARGREQYF. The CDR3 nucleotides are TGTGCCAGCAGCTTAGCGCGAGGGCGCGAGCAGTACTTC.

The CDR3 loop reads CASSGRLAGGQETQYF. In DNA form, the CDR3 reads TGTGCCAGCAGTGGAAGACTAGCGGGGGGACAAGAGACCCAGTACTTC. V is TRBV6-1 and J is TRBJ2-5, with 13 bases identical to TRBD2. The CDR3 has 16 amino acids. Per the germline V gene, CDR1 is MNHNS and CDR2 is SASEGT. J gave up 2 bases and V 4 bases, and 4 bases lay outside the gene matches.

Written as DNA, the CDR3 is TGCGCCAGCAGCCCCTGGGACAGGGGGAAAGATGGCTACACCTTC. It encodes CASSPWDRGKDGYTF. The chain joins TRBV5-1 to TRBJ1-2; TRBD1 agrees at 11 bases. Per germline, CDR1 SGHRS and CDR2 YFSETQ. This CDR3 comprises 15 residues. Germline trimming cut 4 bases from V and 6 bases from J; bases unmatched to any gene: 8.

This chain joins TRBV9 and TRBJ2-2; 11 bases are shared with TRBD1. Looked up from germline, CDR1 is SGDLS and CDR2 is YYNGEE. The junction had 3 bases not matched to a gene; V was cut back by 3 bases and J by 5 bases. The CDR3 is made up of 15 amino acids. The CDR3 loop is CASSAGQGATGELFF. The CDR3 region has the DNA TGTGCCAGCAGCGCCGGACAGGGGGCGACCGGGGAGCTGTTTTTT.

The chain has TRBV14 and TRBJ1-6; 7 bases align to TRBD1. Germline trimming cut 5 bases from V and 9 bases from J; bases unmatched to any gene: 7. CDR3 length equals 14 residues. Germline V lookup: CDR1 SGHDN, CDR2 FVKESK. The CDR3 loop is CASSSRGLGSPLHF. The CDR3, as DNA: TGTGCCAGCAGCAGCAGGGGGTTGGGTTCACCCCTCCACTTT.

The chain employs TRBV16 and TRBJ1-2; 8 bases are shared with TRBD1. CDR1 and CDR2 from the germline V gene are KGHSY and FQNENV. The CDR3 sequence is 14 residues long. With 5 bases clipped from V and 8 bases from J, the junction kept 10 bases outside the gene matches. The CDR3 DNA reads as TGTGCCAGCAGCGCTACCGGGACAGGTTCCGGCTACACCTTC. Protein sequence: CASSATGTGSGYTF.

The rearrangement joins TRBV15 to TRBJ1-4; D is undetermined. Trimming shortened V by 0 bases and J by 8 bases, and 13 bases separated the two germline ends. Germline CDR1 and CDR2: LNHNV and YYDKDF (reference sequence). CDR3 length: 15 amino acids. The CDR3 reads CATSRDPGGYEKLFF. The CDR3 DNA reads TGTGCCACCAGCAGAGATCCCGGAGGGTACGAAAAACTGTTTTTT. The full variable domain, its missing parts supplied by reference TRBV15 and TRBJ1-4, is DAMVIQNPRYQVTQFGKPVTLSCSQTLNHNVMYWYQQKSSQAPKLLFHYYDKDFNNEADTPDNFQSRRPNTSFCFLDIRSPGLGDTAMYLCATSRDPGGYEKLFFGSGTQLSVL.

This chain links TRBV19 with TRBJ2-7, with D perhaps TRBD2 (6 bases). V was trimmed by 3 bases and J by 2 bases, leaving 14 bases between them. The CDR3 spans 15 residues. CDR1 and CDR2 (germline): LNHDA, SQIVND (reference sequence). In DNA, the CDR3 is TGTGCCAGTAGTATCGGCATCGGGAGCGCCTACGAGCAGTACTTC. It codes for CASSIGIGSAYEQYF. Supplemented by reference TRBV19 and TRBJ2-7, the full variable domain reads DGGITQSPKYLFRKEGQNVTLSCEQNLNHDAMYWYRQDPGQGLRLIYYSQIVNDFQKGDIAEGYSVSREKKESFPLTVTSAQKNPTAFYLCASSIGIGSAYEQYFGPGTRLTVT.

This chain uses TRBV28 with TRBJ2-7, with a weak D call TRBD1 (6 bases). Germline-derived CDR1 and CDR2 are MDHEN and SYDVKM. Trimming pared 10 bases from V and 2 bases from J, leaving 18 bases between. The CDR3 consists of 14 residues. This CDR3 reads CATTPKDSTYEQYF. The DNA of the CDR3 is TGTGCCACAACACCCAAGGACAGTACCTACGAGCAGTACTTC. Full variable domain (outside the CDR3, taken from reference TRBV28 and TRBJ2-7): DVKVTQSSRYLVKRTGEKVFLECVQDMDHENMFWYRQDPGLGLRLIYFSYDVKMKEKGDIPEGYSVSREKKERFSLILESASTNQTSMYLCATTPKDSTYEQYFGPGTRLTVT.

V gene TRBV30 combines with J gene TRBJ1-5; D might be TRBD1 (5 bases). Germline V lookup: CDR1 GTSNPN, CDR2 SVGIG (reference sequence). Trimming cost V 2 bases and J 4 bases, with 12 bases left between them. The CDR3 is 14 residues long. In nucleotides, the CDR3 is TGTGCCTGGAGTACTTTAGGGGCTAATCAGCCCCAGCATTTT. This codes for CAWSTLGANQPQHF. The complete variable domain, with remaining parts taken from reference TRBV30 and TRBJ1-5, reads SQTIHQWPATLVQPVGSPLSLECTVEGTSNPNLYWYRQAAGRGLQLLFYSVGIGQISSEVPQNLSASRPQDRQFILSSKKLLLSDSGFYLCAWSTLGANQPQHFGDGTRLSIL.

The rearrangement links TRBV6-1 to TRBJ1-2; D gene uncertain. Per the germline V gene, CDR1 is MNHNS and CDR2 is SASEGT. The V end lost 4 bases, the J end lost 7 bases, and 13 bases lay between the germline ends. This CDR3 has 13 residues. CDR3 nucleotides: TGTGCCAGCAGTGGAGGGATTCCCTTTGGCTACACCTTC. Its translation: CASSGGIPFGYTF.

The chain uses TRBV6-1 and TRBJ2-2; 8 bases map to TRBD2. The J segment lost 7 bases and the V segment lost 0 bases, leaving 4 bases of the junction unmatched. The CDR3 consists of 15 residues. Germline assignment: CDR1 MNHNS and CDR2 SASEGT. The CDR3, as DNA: TGTGCCAGCAGTGAAGCGCGGGGGGTGGGCGGGGAGCTGTTTTTT. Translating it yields CASSEARGVGGELFF.

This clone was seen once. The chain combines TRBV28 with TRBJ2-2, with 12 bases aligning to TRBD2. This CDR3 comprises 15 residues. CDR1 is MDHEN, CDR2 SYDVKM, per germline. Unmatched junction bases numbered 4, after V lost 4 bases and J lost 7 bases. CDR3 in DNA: TGTGCCAGCAGTTCCCTAGCGGGAGGGCACGGGGAGCTGTTTTTT. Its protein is CASSSLAGGHGELFF.